This entry describes one T cell receptor beta chain. No antigen is known for it. This entry comes from a study of cytomegalovirus exposure and HLA in healthy donors. For the study at large: In a later analysis, it was reported that the roughly 130 validation repertoires had been produced on the same platform as the 700 or so repertoires belonging to the first cohort.

Donors were drawn from the approximately 110-subject validation cohort, separate from the roughly 610-subject first cohort. Notes on the study in general: Through in vitro validation, three CMV-associated chains were shown to be specific for CMV antigens. TCR beta chains numbering under 200 were designated cytomegalovirus-associated.

Assay: immunoSEQ multiplex PCR; the TCRdb copy retains only in-frame clones and omits some. The sample consists of approximately 270,000 clones, more than 85% of them appearing once. This CDR3 is built from 15 residues. Germline V CDR1 and CDR2: ENHRY, SYGVKD. The V end was cut by 3 bases, the J end by 5 bases, with 14 bases between. The sequencing input was PBMCs. The sequence was collected from a man aged 18 to 35 in good health and CMV-seropositive. V gene TRBV10-3 combines with J gene TRBJ2-1, with a possible D match to TRBD2 (5 bases). Written as DNA, the CDR3 is TGTGCCATCAGTGAACCGTCGGCTAGCCACAATGAGCAGTTCTTC. It yields the protein CAISEPSASHNEQFF.